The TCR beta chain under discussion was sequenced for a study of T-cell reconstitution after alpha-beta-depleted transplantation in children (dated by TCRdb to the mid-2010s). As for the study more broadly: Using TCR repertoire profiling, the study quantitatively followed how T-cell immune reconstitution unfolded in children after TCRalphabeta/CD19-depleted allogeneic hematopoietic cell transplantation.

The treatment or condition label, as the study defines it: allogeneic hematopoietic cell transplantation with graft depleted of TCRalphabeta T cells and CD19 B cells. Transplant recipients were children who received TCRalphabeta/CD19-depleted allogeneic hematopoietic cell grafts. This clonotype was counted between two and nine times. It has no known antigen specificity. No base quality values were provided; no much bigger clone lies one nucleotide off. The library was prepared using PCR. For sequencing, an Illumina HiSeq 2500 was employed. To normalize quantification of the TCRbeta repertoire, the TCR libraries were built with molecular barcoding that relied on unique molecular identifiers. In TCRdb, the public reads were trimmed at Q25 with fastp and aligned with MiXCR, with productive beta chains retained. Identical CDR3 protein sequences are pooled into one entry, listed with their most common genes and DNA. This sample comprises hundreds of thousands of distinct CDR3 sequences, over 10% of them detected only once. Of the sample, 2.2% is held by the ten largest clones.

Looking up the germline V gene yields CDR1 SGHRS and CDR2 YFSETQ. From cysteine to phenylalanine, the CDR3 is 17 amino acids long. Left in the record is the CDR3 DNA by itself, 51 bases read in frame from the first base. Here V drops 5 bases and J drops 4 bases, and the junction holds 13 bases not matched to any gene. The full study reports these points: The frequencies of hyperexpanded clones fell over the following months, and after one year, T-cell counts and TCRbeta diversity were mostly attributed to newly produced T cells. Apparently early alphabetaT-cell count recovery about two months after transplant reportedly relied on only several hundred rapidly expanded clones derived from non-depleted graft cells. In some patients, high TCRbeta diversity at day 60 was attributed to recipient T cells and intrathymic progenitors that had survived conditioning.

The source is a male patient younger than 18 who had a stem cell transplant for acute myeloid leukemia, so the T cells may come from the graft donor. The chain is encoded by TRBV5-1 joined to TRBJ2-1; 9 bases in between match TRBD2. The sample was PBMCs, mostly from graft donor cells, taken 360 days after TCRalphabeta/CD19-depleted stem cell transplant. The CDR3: CASRTGLAPSIYNEQFF. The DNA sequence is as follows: TGCGCCAGCAGGACGGGACTAGCCCCTTCTATTTACAATGAGCAGTTCTTC.